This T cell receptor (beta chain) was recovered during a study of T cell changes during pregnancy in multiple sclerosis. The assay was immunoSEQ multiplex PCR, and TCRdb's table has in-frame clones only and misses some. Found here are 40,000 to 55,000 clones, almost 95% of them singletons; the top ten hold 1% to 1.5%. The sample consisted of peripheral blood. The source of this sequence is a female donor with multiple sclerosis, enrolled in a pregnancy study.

The CDR3 coding sequence is TGTGCCAGCAGCTTGACAGGGAGACGGGACATTCAGTACTTC. It encodes CASSLTGRRDIQYF. The chain has TRBV5-4 and TRBJ2-4, with a possible D match to TRBD1 (6 bases). Germline-derived CDR1 and CDR2 are SGHNT and YYREEE (reference sequence). The CDR3 is 14 residues long. Trimming took 1 base from V and 8 from J, leaving 13 bases between them.